A single sample gave rise to the 24 T cell receptor beta chains below, sequenced in a study of blood T cells in healthy people across ages. Using a J-beta primer mix together with a sample-barcoded 5' primer, a second PCR was run for 7 to 11 cycles. From the 5' RACE reads, TCRdb called clonotypes with MiXCR, one entry per CDR3 protein. The profile covers around 800,000 distinct CDR3 sequences, with around half appearing a single time and around 18% taken by the ten largest. Sequenced sample: blood. The receptors here all came from an elderly man in good health.

This clonotype was observed a few times. The J gene is TRBJ2-5, the V gene TRBV9, with 8 bases that match TRBD1. Germline V lookup: CDR1 SGDLS, CDR2 YYNGEE. The length of the CDR3 is 15 residues. V lost 3 bases to trimming and J lost 4 bases; unmatched junction nucleotides: 8. For the CDR3, the DNA is TGTGCCAGCAGCGAGGACAGGGCGAGTCGAGAGACCCAGTACTTC. This gives the protein CASSEDRASRETQYF.

This clonotype was picked up a small number of times. The chain uses TRBV18 and TRBJ1-1, with D uncertain. CDR1 is KGHSH and CDR2 is LQKENI in the germline V gene. V gave up 3 bases and J gave up 6 bases, with 8 bases separating them. The CDR3 is made up of 12 amino acids. CDR3: CASSPTRPEAFF. The CDR3, as DNA: TGTGCCAGCTCACCCACACGGCCTGAAGCTTTCTTT.

This clonotype appeared a few times. CDR3 DNA: TGTGCCAGCAGTTTTGCGGGGGCAGCTTTCTTT. It codes for CASSFAGAAFF. The chain has TRBV28 and TRBJ1-1, with a possible D match to TRBD1 (6 bases). V was trimmed by 3 bases and J by 10 bases, leaving 9 bases between them. Germline lookup yields CDR1 MDHEN and CDR2 SYDVKM. The CDR3 consists of 11 residues.

This chain links TRBV6-6 with TRBJ1-5, with 9 positions matching TRBD1. This CDR3 contains 15 residues. CDR1 is MNHNY and CDR2 is SVGAGI in the germline V gene (reference sequence). V lost 7 bases and J lost 6; bases outside the gene matches: 10. CDR3 nucleotide sequence: TGTGCCAGCACTCTCTCGGGACAGGGATTTCAGCCCCAGCATTTT. Its translation is CASTLSGQGFQPQHF.

The chain uses TRBV25-1 and TRBJ1-6; D not resolved. The V and J ends lost 5 bases and 7 bases respectively, with 9 bases between them. Germline CDR1 and CDR2: MGHDK and SYGVNS. CDR3 size: 13 residues. The CDR3 here is CASSHIGNSPLHF. Written as DNA, the CDR3 is TGTGCCAGCAGTCATATCGGGAATTCACCCCTCCACTTT. Variable domain in full (rest from reference TRBV25-1 and TRBJ1-6): EADIYQTPRYLVIGTGKKITLECSQTMGHDKMYWYQQDPGMELHLIHYSYGVNSTEKGDLSSESTVSRIRTEHFPLTLESARPSHTSQYLCASSHIGNSPLHFGNGTRLTVT.

This rearrangement joins TRBV6-6 to TRBJ1-4; TRBD1 matches 9 bases. In germline, CDR1 is MNHNY, CDR2 SVGAGI (reference sequence). V shed 5 bases, J shed 7 bases, and the junction held 8 bases outside the gene matches. CDR3 length: 15 residues. CDR3 protein: CASSTRDRDGEKLFF. CDR3 in DNA: TGTGCCAGCAGTACCCGGGACAGGGATGGTGAAAAACTGTTTTTT.

The chain links TRBV15 to TRBJ2-7; D is ambiguous. Germline lookup yields CDR1 LNHNV and CDR2 YYDKDF (reference sequence). CDR3 length equals 14 residues. The V and J ends lost 3 bases and 0 bases respectively, with 9 bases between them. The CDR3 DNA is TGTGCCACCAGCAGTGGCGGAAGCTCCTACGAGCAGTACTTC. Translation: CATSSGGSSYEQYF.

The CDR3 is CASSLTPTGLGGSGANVLTF. The CDR3 DNA is TGCGCCAGCAGCTTAACCCCGACAGGTTTGGGGGGCTCTGGGGCCAACGTCCTGACTTTC. V is TRBV5-1 and J is TRBJ2-6; D is tentatively TRBD1 or TRBD2 (6 bases each). The germline CDR1 and CDR2 sequences are SGHRS and YFSETQ. Trimming took off 2 bases at V and 0 bases at J, with 21 bases between the two ends. CDR3 length: 20 residues.

Of note for this clonotype: Mismatch with germline at one junction end may stem from a read error. The chain recombines TRBV28 with TRBJ1-1; weak D call: TRBD1 (5 bases). Germline CDR1 and CDR2: MDHEN and SYDVKM. This CDR3 has 13 amino acids. The CDR3 nucleotides read TGCCATACTCGGGGGGGAGGAAACACTGAAGCTTTCTTT. Its translation: CHTRGGGNTEAFF.

The chain links TRBV9 to TRBJ2-1; 9 bases map to TRBD2. The DNA end is more similar to TRBJ2-7, so the J call may be wrong. Germline CDR1 SGDLS, CDR2 YYNGEE. The CDR3 loop spans 15 amino acids. CDR3 loop: CASSWREGSYNEQYF. Written as DNA, the CDR3 is TGTGCCAGCAGCTGGCGGGAGGGCTCCTACAATGAGCAGTACTTC.

V is TRBV7-2 and J is TRBJ2-7; D unresolved. Trimming removed 5 bases from V and 0 bases from J, with 11 bases in between. Germline V gene data show CDR1 as SGHTA and CDR2 as FQGNSA. This CDR3 is 14 amino acids long. The CDR3 DNA is TGTGCCAGCAGCGTAGTCCGTCCCTCCTACGAGCAGTACTTC. Translated, it gives CASSVVRPSYEQYF.

The chain is built from TRBV20-1 and TRBJ2-3; 10 nucleotides match TRBD2. Germline assignment: CDR1 DFQATT and CDR2 SNEGSKA (reference sequence). V was clipped by 4 bases and J by 7 bases; unmatched bases: 8. This CDR3 region has 14 residues. Written as DNA, the CDR3 is TGCAGTGCTACCCCTAGCGGGAGCTCAAATACGCAGTATTTT. Protein: CSATPSGSSNTQYF.

This clonotype was counted ten times or more. The V gene is TRBV6-5, the J gene TRBJ2-5; 9 bases match TRBD1. CDR1 is MNHEY and CDR2 is SVGAGI in the germline V gene. V lost 5 bases and J lost 2; bases outside the gene matches: 9. The CDR3 sequence is 16 residues long. The CDR3 coding sequence is TGTGCCAGCAGTCAACGGACAGGGGCCCGACAAGAGACCCAGTACTTC. Its protein is CASSQRTGARQETQYF.

This rearrangement joins TRBV7-3 to TRBJ2-2; 10 positions match TRBD2. From germline, CDR1 is SGHTA and CDR2 FQGTGA. The CDR3 spans 17 residues. Trimming at V came to 5 bases and at J to 2 bases, leaving 8 bases not matched to a gene. The DNA of the CDR3 is TGTGCCAGCAGCCCTGAGGGGACTAGCGTTAACACCGGGGAGCTGTTTTTT. Its protein product is CASSPEGTSVNTGELFF.

This clonotype was found a few times. This rearrangement joins TRBV7-2 to TRBJ1-2, with D maybe TRBD1 (5 bases). From germline, CDR1 is SGHTA and CDR2 FQGNSA. Trimming cost V 4 bases and J 2 bases, with 8 bases left between them. This CDR3 has 13 amino acids. CDR3 bases: TGTGCCAGCAGCTCCAGGGCCAACTATGGCTACACCTTC. Residues: CASSSRANYGYTF.

This chain connects TRBV4-1 to TRBJ2-6; D remains unclear. CDR1 is MGHRA, CDR2 YSYEKL, per germline. The V end lost 0 bases, the J end lost 0 bases, and 15 bases lay between the germline ends. The CDR3 is 19 residues long. The CDR3 sequence: CASSQDLGRLPSGANVLTF. DNA for the CDR3: TGCGCCAGCAGCCAAGATTTAGGACGGCTCCCCTCTGGGGCCAACGTCCTGACTTTC.

Only a few counts were recorded for this clonotype. This chain uses TRBV7-2 with TRBJ2-2, with D possibly being TRBD2 (6 bases). Trimming cost V 5 bases and J 3 bases, with 16 bases left between them. The CDR3 sequence is 16 residues long. Germline V CDR1 and CDR2: SGHTA, FQGNSA. CDR3 region: CASSPEGRSYTGELFF. CDR3 nucleotides: TGTGCCAGCAGCCCAGAAGGGAGGAGTTACACCGGGGAGCTGTTTTTT. Based on the CDR3 plus reference TRBV7-2 and TRBJ2-2, the full variable domain is GAGVSQSPSNKVTEKGKDVELRCDPISGHTALYWYRQSLGQGLEFLIYFQGNSAPDKSGLPSDRFSAERTGGSVSTLTIQRTQQEDSAVYLCASSPEGRSYTGELFFGEGSRLTVL.

This clonotype was found a few times. The chain uses TRBV27 and TRBJ1-1, with a weak D call TRBD1 (5 bases). V gave up 5 bases and J gave up 1 base, with 11 bases separating them. There are 14 residues in the CDR3. Germline assignment: CDR1 MNHEY and CDR2 SMNVEV (reference sequence). The CDR3 nucleotides are TGTGCCAGCAGTGATCGGGACGGGAACACTGAAGCTTTCTTT. Its translation: CASSDRDGNTEAFF.

This clonotype has ten or more counts. The chain is built from TRBV20-1 and TRBJ1-2; 9 nucleotides line up with TRBD1. Germline CDR1 reads DFQATT; CDR2 reads SNEGSKA (reference sequence). The CDR3 loop spans 13 amino acids. V gave up 6 bases and J gave up 5 bases; unmatched junction bases: 7. The CDR3 DNA is TGCAGTGCGTCGACAGGGGGTGAATATGGCTACACCTTC. As protein: CSASTGGEYGYTF.

The V call is TRBV7-2, the J call TRBJ1-5; no firm D call. CDR1 is SGHTA and CDR2 is FQGNSA in the germline V gene. The CDR3 contains 14 residues. V lost 5 bases and J 3 bases, leaving 11 bases between the germline ends. CDR3 loop: CASSPGILNQPQHF. CDR3 nucleotide sequence: TGTGCCAGCAGCCCGGGGATCCTCAATCAGCCCCAGCATTTT. Combining the CDR3 with reference TRBV7-2 and TRBJ1-5 gives the whole variable domain GAGVSQSPSNKVTEKGKDVELRCDPISGHTALYWYRQSLGQGLEFLIYFQGNSAPDKSGLPSDRFSAERTGGSVSTLTIQRTQQEDSAVYLCASSPGILNQPQHFGDGTRLSIL.

This clonotype was counted only a few times. The chain employs TRBV20-1 and TRBJ2-7; 9 bases line up with TRBD2. V shed 1 base, J shed 2 bases, and the junction held 6 bases outside the gene matches. The CDR3 covers 15 residues. The V gene's germline CDR1 is DFQATT and CDR2 SNEGSKA (reference sequence). CDR3 nucleotides: TGCAGTGCTAGAGTGGGGACTAGCAGAACCTACGAGCAGTACTTC. Translated, it gives CSARVGTSRTYEQYF.

At least ten counts were recorded for this clonotype. The J gene is TRBJ2-1, the V gene TRBV4-2, with D perhaps matching TRBD2 (5 bases). Trimming pared 4 bases from V and 8 bases from J, leaving 18 bases between. Germline CDR1 and CDR2: LGHNA and YNFKEQ. This CDR3 comprises 15 residues. The CDR3 DNA reads TGTGCCAGCAGCCGGGGTAGCGCCAAGAGCCATGAGCAGTTCTTC. It is translated as CASSRGSAKSHEQFF.

The rearrangement uses TRBV5-4 and TRBJ2-1, with D hard to call. V gave up 2 bases and J gave up 10 bases, with 7 bases separating them. This CDR3 comprises 11 residues. CDR1 and CDR2 (germline): SGHNT, YYREEE (reference sequence). The CDR3 nucleotides are TGTGCCAGCAGCTTAACAGAGGAGCAGTTCTTC. It translates to CASSLTEEQFF.

This clonotype was picked up one time. V and J are TRBV27 and TRBJ2-7; TRBD2 agrees at 7 bases. The CDR3 is 16 residues long. Germline V gene data show CDR1 as MNHEY and CDR2 as SMNVEV (reference sequence). The V gene end was trimmed by 6 bases and the J gene end by 2 bases; junction bases not matched to a gene: 13. The CDR3 coding sequence is TGTGCCAGCAGGAGCCTCCGAGCGGGGACTACCTACGAGCAGTACTTC. This translates into CASRSLRAGTTYEQYF.